A selection of T cell receptor beta chains follows, all from one sample in a study of human T cells and chemical hapten exposure. In TCRdb, the RACE reads were re-called with MiXCR into one record per CDR3 protein. The data hold some 380,000 distinct CDR3 sequences, with 4.8% observed a single time. This material consisted of whole blood, taken in connection with sensitization to the hapten diphenylcyclopropenone (DPC). These receptors were obtained from a woman between 50 and 59 years old with alopecia areata. Some clones in this sample may be carry-over from other donors' samples. Each CDR3 is given with its conserved first and last residue. Each record gives: V gene, D gene, J gene, clone size, CDR3 protein, CDR3 DNA. The D gene is left open where the match is weak. Size tells how often a clone was seen (once, few, many) or the class of an expanded clone, and some rows leave it out.

v_gene: TRBV15; d_gene: TRBD1; j_gene: TRBJ1-2; abundance: many; CDR3aa: CATSRDNQGGGYTF; CDR3nt: TGTGCCACCAGCAGAGATAACCAGGGGGGCGGCTACACCTTC
v_gene: TRBV12-5; d_gene: -; j_gene: TRBJ2-3; abundance: many; CDR3aa: CASGLAGQKEQYF; CDR3nt: TGTGCTAGTGGTTTGGCCGGGCAGAAGGAGCAGTATTTT
v_gene: TRBV25-1; d_gene: -; j_gene: TRBJ1-2; abundance: few; CDR3aa: CASSHWEGSAYGYTF; CDR3nt: TGTGCCAGCAGCCACTGGGAGGGTTCGGCATATGGCTACACCTTC
v_gene: TRBV7-9; d_gene: -; j_gene: TRBJ1-1; abundance: -; CDR3aa: CASSLLSVNEAFF; CDR3nt: TGTGCCAGCAGCTTATTATCAGTTAATGAAGCTTTCTTT
v_gene: TRBV27; d_gene: TRBD2; j_gene: TRBJ2-3; abundance: many; CDR3aa: CASRGRGRAGPDTQYF; CDR3nt: TGTGCCAGCAGAGGACGCGGGAGGGCGGGCCCAGATACGCAGTATTTT
v_gene: TRBV2; d_gene: -; j_gene: TRBJ2-5; abundance: many; CDR3aa: CASNPQGSQETQYF; CDR3nt: TGTGCCAGCAATCCCCAAGGGAGCCAAGAGACCCAGTACTTC
v_gene: TRBV29-1; d_gene: -; j_gene: TRBJ2-1; abundance: -; CDR3aa: CSVETGTSYNEQFF; CDR3nt: TGCAGCGTTGAAACAGGGACCTCCTACAATGAGCAGTTCTTC
v_gene: TRBV27; d_gene: TRBD1; j_gene: TRBJ1-5; abundance: many; CDR3aa: CASRQGANQPQHF; CDR3nt: TGTGCCAGCAGGCAGGGGGCCAATCAGCCCCAGCATTTT
v_gene: TRBV7-3; d_gene: TRBD1; j_gene: TRBJ2-3; abundance: many; CDR3aa: CASSLTAVGQGPDTQYF; CDR3nt: TGTGCCAGCAGCTTAACCGCCGTCGGACAGGGCCCAGATACGCAGTATTTT
v_gene: TRBV4-2; d_gene: TRBD1; j_gene: TRBJ1-1; abundance: few; CDR3aa: CASSSGGVMPEAFF; CDR3nt: TGTGCCAGCAGCTCAGGGGGTGTGATGCCTGAAGCTTTCTTT
v_gene: TRBV28; d_gene: TRBD1; j_gene: TRBJ1-4; abundance: few; CDR3aa: CASSFIGTANEKLFF; CDR3nt: TGTGCCAGCAGTTTCATTGGGACAGCTAATGAAAAACTGTTTTTT
v_gene: TRBV6-5; d_gene: -; j_gene: TRBJ1-1; abundance: many; CDR3aa: CASSSTGTEAFF; CDR3nt: TGTGCCAGCAGTTCCACAGGAACTGAAGCTTTCTTT
v_gene: TRBV30; d_gene: -; j_gene: TRBJ1-3; abundance: -; CDR3aa: CAWTSGEAGNTIYF; CDR3nt: TGTGCCTGGACTTCAGGGGAGGCTGGAAACACCATATATTTT
v_gene: TRBV5-1; d_gene: -; j_gene: TRBJ2-5; abundance: few; CDR3aa: CASSRKNNQETQYF; CDR3nt: TGCGCCAGCAGCCGAAAGAACAACCAAGAGACCCAGTACTTC
v_gene: TRBV7-2; d_gene: TRBD1; j_gene: TRBJ2-3; abundance: few; CDR3aa: CASSRQGAADTQYF; CDR3nt: TGTGCCAGCAGCCGACAGGGGGCTGCAGATACGCAGTATTTT
v_gene: TRBV11-2; d_gene: -; j_gene: TRBJ2-3; abundance: many; CDR3aa: CASSGQEGLEWDTQYF; CDR3nt: TGTGCCAGCAGCGGGCAGGAGGGCCTGGAGTGGGATACGCAGTATTTT
v_gene: TRBV6-1; d_gene: TRBD2; j_gene: TRBJ2-1; abundance: many; CDR3aa: CASSDRSSGNNEQFF; CDR3nt: TGTGCCAGCAGTGATAGGTCTAGCGGTAACAATGAGCAGTTCTTC
v_gene: TRBV10-1; d_gene: -; j_gene: TRBJ2-7; abundance: -; CDR3aa: CASILLDSRSYEQYF; CDR3nt: TGCGCCAGCATTCTCCTGGACTCTCGGTCCTACGAGCAGTACTTC
v_gene: TRBV6-5; d_gene: TRBD1; j_gene: TRBJ2-4; abundance: -; CDR3aa: CASSLTGGIENIQYF; CDR3nt: TGTGCCAGCAGTTTAACAGGGGGTATTGAAAACATTCAGTACTTC
v_gene: TRBV29-1; d_gene: -; j_gene: TRBJ1-2; abundance: few; CDR3aa: CSVDPGRASGYTF; CDR3nt: TGCAGCGTTGACCCGGGGCGGGCCTCTGGCTACACCTTC
v_gene: TRBV2; d_gene: TRBD1; j_gene: TRBJ1-1; abundance: many; CDR3aa: CASRGDRAEAFF; CDR3nt: TGTGCCAGCAGGGGGGACAGGGCGGAAGCTTTCTTT
v_gene: TRBV12-3/TRBV12-4; d_gene: -; j_gene: TRBJ1-3; abundance: many; CDR3aa: CASSDRSDIYF; CDR3nt: TGTGCCAGCAGTGACAGGTCTGACATATATTTT
v_gene: TRBV5-1; d_gene: TRBD2; j_gene: TRBJ2-7; abundance: many; CDR3aa: CASSLLGGGSYEQYF; CDR3nt: TGCGCCAGCAGCTTGCTGGGCGGGGGTTCCTACGAGCAGTACTTC
v_gene: TRBV12-3/TRBV12-4; d_gene: -; j_gene: TRBJ2-3; abundance: many; CDR3aa: CASSLDFTDTQYF; CDR3nt: TGTGCCAGCAGCTTGGACTTCACAGATACGCAGTATTTT
v_gene: TRBV6-2/TRBV6-3; d_gene: -; j_gene: TRBJ1-1; abundance: many; CDR3aa: CASSYSRASEAFF; CDR3nt: TGTGCCAGCAGTTACTCCCGGGCCTCTGAAGCTTTCTTT
v_gene: TRBV25-1; d_gene: TRBD1; j_gene: TRBJ2-7; abundance: -; CDR3aa: CASSGPDRASYEQYF; CDR3nt: TGTGCCAGCAGTGGGCCGGACAGGGCTAGCTACGAGCAGTACTTC
v_gene: TRBV6-2/TRBV6-3; d_gene: -; j_gene: TRBJ2-2; abundance: few; CDR3aa: CASSYLWGRTGELFF; CDR3nt: TGTGCCAGCAGTTACCTCTGGGGAAGAACCGGGGAGCTGTTTTTT
v_gene: TRBV4-1; d_gene: -; j_gene: TRBJ2-2; abundance: few; CDR3aa: CASSRGETGPTGELFF; CDR3nt: TGCGCCAGCAGCCGAGGAGAGACAGGACCCACCGGGGAGCTGTTTTTT
v_gene: TRBV30; d_gene: TRBD2; j_gene: TRBJ2-1; abundance: many; CDR3aa: CAWSSSGANEQFF; CDR3nt: TGTGCCTGGAGTTCGAGCGGGGCCAATGAGCAGTTCTTC
v_gene: TRBV6-1; d_gene: -; j_gene: TRBJ1-6; abundance: few; CDR3aa: CASSEEQLTLTLHF; CDR3nt: TGTGCCAGCAGTGAAGAGCAGTTAACCCTCACCCTCCACTTT
v_gene: TRBV7-2; d_gene: -; j_gene: TRBJ2-2; abundance: many; CDR3aa: CASYRGRAAGVTGELFF; CDR3nt: TGTGCCTCCTATAGGGGGCGGGCAGCGGGAGTCACCGGGGAGCTGTTTTTT
v_gene: TRBV6-2/TRBV6-3; d_gene: -; j_gene: TRBJ2-3; abundance: many; CDR3aa: CASSYSSTSGTDTQYF; CDR3nt: TGTGCCAGCAGTTACTCCAGTACCTCGGGCACAGATACGCAGTATTTT
v_gene: TRBV7-2; d_gene: TRBD2; j_gene: TRBJ2-2; abundance: -; CDR3aa: CASSKRFSSGATGELFF; CDR3nt: TGTGCCAGCAGCAAAAGGTTTTCCAGCGGGGCCACCGGGGAGCTGTTTTTT
v_gene: TRBV20-1; d_gene: TRBD1; j_gene: TRBJ2-7; abundance: few; CDR3aa: CSARDLDSRQGLGEQYF; CDR3nt: TGCAGTGCTAGAGATCTAGATTCGAGACAGGGGTTAGGGGAGCAGTACTTC
v_gene: TRBV24-1; d_gene: TRBD1; j_gene: TRBJ1-5; abundance: few; CDR3aa: CATSDGGQGHQPQHF; CDR3nt: TGTGCCACCAGTGATGGCGGACAGGGTCATCAGCCCCAGCATTTT
v_gene: TRBV3-1; d_gene: -; j_gene: TRBJ2-5; abundance: many; CDR3aa: CASSTLGRQETQYF; CDR3nt: TGTGCCAGCAGCACCCTGGGTAGACAAGAGACCCAGTACTTC
v_gene: TRBV12-2; d_gene: -; j_gene: TRBJ2-5; abundance: many; CDR3aa: CASRPGTSGRPPPGAQYF; CDR3nt: TGTGCAAGTCGCCCCGGGACTAGCGGGAGGCCCCCCCCCGGGGCCCAGTACTTC
v_gene: TRBV5-1; d_gene: -; j_gene: TRBJ2-6; abundance: few; CDR3aa: CASSYTVTGANVLTF; CDR3nt: TGCGCCAGCAGTTATACCGTGACTGGGGCCAACGTCCTGACTTTC
v_gene: TRBV7-2; d_gene: TRBD2; j_gene: TRBJ2-1; abundance: many; CDR3aa: CASSLRSGAASYNEQFF; CDR3nt: TGTGCCAGCAGCCTCCGTAGCGGGGCCGCCTCCTACAATGAGCAGTTCTTC
v_gene: TRBV12-3/TRBV12-4; d_gene: -; j_gene: TRBJ1-4; abundance: few; CDR3aa: CASNSKNNEKLFF; CDR3nt: TGTGCCAGCAACTCAAAAAACAACGAAAAACTGTTTTTT
v_gene: TRBV12-3/TRBV12-4; d_gene: -; j_gene: TRBJ2-1; abundance: many; CDR3aa: CASSSGAREQFF; CDR3nt: TGTGCCAGCAGTAGCGGAGCCCGTGAGCAGTTCTTC
v_gene: TRBV7-9; d_gene: -; j_gene: TRBJ1-4; abundance: few; CDR3aa: CASSLGSRGEKLFF; CDR3nt: TGTGCCAGCAGCTTAGGATCGAGGGGGGAAAAACTGTTTTTT